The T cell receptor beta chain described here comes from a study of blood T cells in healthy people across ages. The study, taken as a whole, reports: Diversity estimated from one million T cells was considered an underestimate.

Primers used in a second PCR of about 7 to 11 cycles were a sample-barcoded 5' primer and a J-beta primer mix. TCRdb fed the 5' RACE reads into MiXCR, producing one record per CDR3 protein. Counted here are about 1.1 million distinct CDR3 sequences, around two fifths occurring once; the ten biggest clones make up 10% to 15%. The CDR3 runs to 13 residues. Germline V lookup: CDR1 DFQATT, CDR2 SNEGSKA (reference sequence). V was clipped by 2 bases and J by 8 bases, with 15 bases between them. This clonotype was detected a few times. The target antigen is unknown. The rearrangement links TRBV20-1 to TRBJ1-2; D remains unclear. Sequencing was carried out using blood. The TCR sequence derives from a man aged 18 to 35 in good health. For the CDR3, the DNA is TGCAGTGCTAGATTAGGGCAGGCTAAAGGCTACACCTTC. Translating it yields CSARLGQAKGYTF.